What follows are 15 T cell receptor beta chains derived from one specimen sequenced in a study of T cells after yellow fever vaccination. TCRdb re-called the 5' RACE reads with MiXCR, one entry per CDR3 protein. The sample contains around 340,000 distinct CDR3 sequences, roughly an eighth of which appear only once. The sequenced sample was CD4+ T cells sorted from PBMCs, obtained 15 days after the yellow fever booster vaccination. The source of these receptors is a man younger than 30 who received the YFV17D yellow fever vaccine.

This clonotype was detected a few times. This chain joins TRBV23-1 and TRBJ2-7; 7 nucleotides line up with TRBD1. TRBV23-1 is an ORF; its function is uncertain. This CDR3 region has 15 residues. J was trimmed by 2 bases and V by 0 bases; bases with no gene match: 4. The CDR3 bases are TGCGCCAGCAGTCAATCAAAGACAGGGACCTACGAGCAGTACGTC. Protein sequence: CASSQSKTGTYEQYV.

The rearrangement links TRBV20-1 to TRBJ1-1; no reliable D call. Trimming took 6 bases from V and 8 from J, leaving 13 bases between them. CDR1 DFQATT and CDR2 SNEGSKA come from the germline V gene (reference sequence). The CDR3 has 11 residues. The CDR3 bases are TGCAGTGCCCAAACTCCCCGGGAAGCTTTCTTT. This encodes CSAQTPREAFF.

A few counts support this clonotype. V usage is TRBV9 and J usage is TRBJ2-3; D ambiguous. CDR1 is SGDLS, CDR2 YYNGEE, per germline. Trimming took 6 bases from V and 2 from J, leaving 7 bases between them. The CDR3 has 12 amino acids. CDR3 region: CASNQDTDTQYF. The CDR3 nucleotides read TGTGCCAGCAACCAGGACACAGATACGCAGTATTTT.

The genes are TRBV2 and TRBJ2-5; no reliable D call. In germline, CDR1 is SNHLY, CDR2 FYNNEI. This CDR3 is 16 amino acids long. V was cut by 5 bases and J by 5 bases, with 21 bases left in between. The CDR3 DNA follows: TGTGCCAGCAGTCGGAGACCGGGCCCCCCCAATGAGACCCAGTACTTC. Amino acid sequence: CASSRRPGPPNETQYF.

The genes are TRBV7-2 and TRBJ1-2, with 8 bases fitting TRBD1. The CDR3 contains 16 residues. The V gene's germline CDR1 is SGHTA and CDR2 FQGNSA. V lost 5 bases to trimming and J lost 3 bases; unmatched junction nucleotides: 11. In DNA, the CDR3 is TGTGCCAGCAGCGGGGGGACAGGCGGAAACTACTATGGCTACACCTTC. Its protein product is CASSGGTGGNYYGYTF.

The chain combines TRBV12-3 or TRBV12-4 with TRBJ2-7, with 9 bases that match TRBD1. J gave up 4 bases and V 5 bases, and 6 bases lay outside the gene matches. The CDR3 covers 14 residues. The chain's CDR3 is CASSTGTGPYEQYV. CDR3 DNA sequence: TGTGCCAGCAGTACTGGGACAGGGCCTTACGAGCAGTACGTC.

V usage is TRBV7-9 and J usage is TRBJ2-3; D possibly corresponds to TRBD1 (8 bases). Germline CDR1 and CDR2: SEHNR and FQNEAQ (reference sequence). The CDR3 is made up of 13 amino acids. V lost 6 bases, J lost 6 bases, and 13 bases lay in between. CDR3 region: CASRLQGGDTQYF. As DNA, the CDR3 is TGTGCCAGCAGACTACAGGGGGGGGATACGCAGTATTTT.

The genes are TRBV7-2 and TRBJ2-7; D is uncertain. The CDR3 is 11 amino acids. CDR1 and CDR2 from the germline V gene are SGHTA and FQGNSA. V was clipped by 4 bases and J by 6 bases, with 7 bases between them. CDR3 residues: CASSSYSEQYF. The CDR3 nucleotides read TGTGCCAGCAGCTCGTACTCCGAGCAGTACTTC. The variable domain in full, with the rest retrieved from reference TRBV7-2 and TRBJ2-7, is GAGVSQSPSNKVTEKGKDVELRCDPISGHTALYWYRQSLGQGLEFLIYFQGNSAPDKSGLPSDRFSAERTGGSVSTLTIQRTQQEDSAVYLCASSSYSEQYFGPGTRLTVT.

V is TRBV9 and J is TRBJ1-1, with D perhaps TRBD1 (5 bases). This CDR3 has 15 residues. The ends were cut back, 3 bases at V and 3 bases at J, with 15 bases in the middle. Germline CDR1 reads SGDLS; CDR2 reads YYNGEE. CDR3 sequence (DNA): TGTGCCAGCAGCGGGCCTGGGGGTTGGGACACTGAAGCTTTCTTT. It codes for CASSGPGGWDTEAFF.

This CDR3 reads CASSPPRRGPYNEQFF. The DNA of the CDR3 is TGTGCCAGCAGCCCTCCGAGGCGGGGGCCCTACAATGAGCAGTTCTTC. V usage is TRBV3-1 and J usage is TRBJ2-1; tentative D call: TRBD2 (7 bases). The CDR3 is 16 residues long. Germline V gene lookup returns CDR1 LGHDT and CDR2 YNNKEL (reference sequence). Trimming left V 4 bases short and J 2 bases short, with 15 bases between.

This clonotype was seen more than once but under ten times. The chain links TRBV7-9 to TRBJ2-2, with 8 bases fitting TRBD1. This CDR3 is 15 amino acids long. The V and J ends lost 6 bases and 5 bases, in that order; junction bases with no gene match: 8. CDR1 and CDR2 from the germline V gene are SEHNR and FQNEAQ (reference sequence). CDR3 sequence reads: CASRPGQALTGELFF. CDR3 DNA sequence: TGTGCCAGCAGACCGGGACAGGCGTTAACCGGGGAGCTGTTTTTT.

This clonotype has just a few counts. V is TRBV5-1 and J is TRBJ1-1, with D possibly TRBD1 on 5 matching bases. Germline V CDR1 and CDR2: SGHRS, YFSETQ. The CDR3 spans 13 residues. Trimming removed 4 bases at V and 11 bases at J, with 18 bases between. The CDR3 DNA is TGCGCCAGCAGCCTTGGGACTCTGAACGTTGCTTTCTTT. Residues: CASSLGTLNVAFF.

This clonotype was seen a handful of times. This chain joins TRBV5-1 and TRBJ2-5; tentatively, D is TRBD2 (6 bases). The CDR3 has 14 amino acids. V was trimmed by 0 bases and J by 5 bases, leaving 11 bases between them. CDR1 is SGHRS and CDR2 is YFSETQ in the germline V gene. The CDR3 nucleotides read TGCGCCAGCAGCTTGGATCCTAGCGTGGAGACCCAGTACTTC. Translation: CASSLDPSVETQYF.

This clonotype came up a few times. This chain connects TRBV5-1 to TRBJ2-5, with 10 bases lining up with TRBD2. In germline, CDR1 is SGHRS, CDR2 YFSETQ. J gave up 2 bases and V 4 bases, and 5 bases lay outside the gene matches. The CDR3 sequence is 15 residues long. In nucleotides, the CDR3 is TGCGCCAGCAGCCATGGACTAGCGGCACAAGAGACCCAGTACTTC. This gives the protein CASSHGLAAQETQYF.

The CDR3 sequence: CASSRQTNGEKLFF. The CDR3 DNA reads TGTGCCAGCAGCCGACAAACTAATGGTGAAAAACTGTTTTTT. The chain employs TRBV7-9 and TRBJ1-4; D is unresolved. Trimming left V 5 bases short and J 7 bases short, with 14 bases between. Germline CDR1 and CDR2: SEHNR and FQNEAQ (reference sequence). The CDR3 has 14 residues.